This entry lists 3 T cell receptor beta chains sequenced from one sample in a study of CD8 T cells in ankylosing spondylitis. TCRdb re-called the 5' RACE reads with MiXCR, one entry per CDR3 protein. The sample lists about 270,000 distinct CDR3 sequences, under 35% occurring once. Specimen: blood, either unsorted or a sorted T cell fraction (not recorded which). The source is a male donor with ankylosing spondylitis or in good health (not recorded which).

The rearrangement joins TRBV6-5 to TRBJ1-2; 8 bases are shared with TRBD1. The trim removed 2 bases at V and 8 bases at J, leaving 4 bases unmatched. The CDR3 sequence is 13 residues long. CDR1 and CDR2 from the germline V gene are MNHEY and SVGAGI. DNA for the CDR3: TGTGCCAGCAGTTACCAGGACAGGGCAGGCTACACCTTC. This encodes CASSYQDRAGYTF.

The chain has TRBV15 and TRBJ2-7; D is uncertain. Trimming pared 1 base from V and 7 bases from J, leaving 11 bases between. Germline V gene data show CDR1 as LNHNV and CDR2 as YYDKDF (reference sequence). This CDR3 has 13 amino acids. CDR3 DNA: TGTGCCACCAGCAGAGTGGCTAGAGGTGAGCAGTACTTC. Encoded protein: CATSRVARGEQYF.

This chain uses TRBV18 with TRBJ1-2; 7 bases fit TRBD1. J lost 6 bases, V lost 1 base, and 2 bases had no gene match. Per the germline V gene, CDR1 is KGHSH and CDR2 is LQKENI. CDR3 length: 13 amino acids. The DNA of the CDR3 is TGTGCCAGCTCACCACAGGGGGCCAATGGCTACACCTTC. This translates into CASSPQGANGYTF. Variable domain in full (rest from reference TRBV18 and TRBJ1-2): NAGVMQNPRHLVRRRGQEARLRCSPMKGHSHVYWYRQLPEEGLKFMVYLQKENIIDESGMPKERFSAEFPKEGPSILRIQQVVRGDSAAYFCASSPQGANGYTFGSGTRLTVV.